This T cell receptor beta chain was recovered during a study of blood T cells in healthy people across ages (dated by TCRdb to the mid-2010s). Notes on the research overall: In model experiments, roughly one uniquely barcoded TCR beta cDNA molecule per two T cells was captured by template switching. Using the same blood draw, the study looked at two additional independent replicas of 1 million unique cDNA reads for two donors, one aged 18 to 29 and the other aged 80 or older. Using deep sequencing normalized with unique cDNA molecular identifiers, the study measured how TCR beta repertoire diversity changes with age. The donors were split into four age groups: young (average 16 years), middle-aged (nearly 40), aged (over 55) and long-lived (approximately 80).

With respect to this clonotype: There is no known antigen for this receptor. Per-nucleotide qualities are absent, and no much larger clonotype sits a single base away.

Here is what the overall study found, with its caveats: Compared with the aged group, the long-lived group had more naive CD4+ T cells, fewer expanded clones and increased TCR diversity, suggesting age selection. As age increased, observed TCR beta diversity per million T cells dropped in a roughly linear way, and a significant reduction was already evident by age about 40. Observed TCR beta diversity correlated strongly with the percentage of naive T cells measured by flow cytometry. Estimates of total diversity from one million sequenced T cells were regarded as lower bounds and underestimates. Conclusive comparison of naive and antigen-experienced compartments was prevented by the profiling of bulk unsorted PBMCs. Donor CMV infection status was unknown, potentially confounding age-related changes in expanded clonotypes.

Libraries were made using 5' RACE. The data were produced on an Illumina HiSeq 2500. The second PCR ran for about 6 to 11 cycles and used a J-beta primer mix along with a sample-barcoded 5' primer. A template-switch 5' adaptor carrying 12 random nucleotides introduced a unique molecular identifier onto each TCR beta cDNA molecule. Each sample yielded at least 3 million CDR3-containing paired-end reads. All of the RNA was converted into first-strand cDNA using the Mint cDNA synthesis kit, with a TRBC-specific oligonucleotide serving as the primer. All cDNA was treated with uracil-DNA glycosylase and then went through a first 18-cycle PCR with the universal primers M1SS and BC2_uni_R. In the authors' own workflow: Each sample was normalized by randomly selecting 1 million high-quality reads, each carrying a distinct molecular identifier. Reads sharing molecular identifiers were discarded rather than binned into consensus sequences. MiTCR, with a Q25 quality threshold and the strictest error-elimination algorithm, was used for CDR3 identification, clonotype clustering and error correction. A nonparametric unseen species model with Euler transformation was used to estimate lower-bound total TCR beta diversity. In-frame beta chains were kept once TCRdb had trimmed the public reads at Q25 with fastp and called clones with MiXCR. All rows with the same CDR3 protein become a single entry with the most common DNA and genes. The V and J calls shown here were made by TCRdb, not taken from the authors' results. The sample records 750,000 to 1,000,000 distinct CDR3 sequences, almost 30% of which are singletons. The top ten clonotypes cover more than 8.5% of the sample.

V is pruned by 4 bases and J by 7 bases, leaving 9 bases of the junction without a gene match. The CDR3, cysteine through phenylalanine, is 16 amino acids long. Of the read, only the CDR3 DNA is kept; its 48 bases are in frame from base 1. From the germline V gene, CDR1 is SGHRS and CDR2 is YFSETQ. The donors were 40 or so Caucasian individuals from Russia, aged roughly 6 to 100 years, who were systemically healthy. Around 10 milliliters of peripheral blood were drawn from each donor into EDTA-treated Vacutainer tubes. Ficoll-Paque density-gradient centrifugation was used to isolate PBMCs, with at least 6.5 million obtained per sample. Trizol reagent was used to extract total RNA from the PBMCs, yielding at least 5 micrograms per sample. The percentages of naive CD45RAhigh/CD27high T cells were determined by flow cytometry on a PBMC aliquot from every donor. These data were also reused for a study on T cells of mothers and their children. The second source states: Nine systemically healthy Caucasian individuals, comprising three mothers and their six children, were included as donors. cDNA synthesis used all of the extracted RNA, with approximately 1.4 ug of RNA in each 15 ul reaction. In the second PCR, sample barcodes and 2-4 random nucleotides were introduced via the M1S primer. More than 8.5 million TCR beta CDR3 reads were obtained from each mother, and several million reads were obtained from each child. Thymic selection shapes the output of TCR recombination in a similar way in related and unrelated pairs, and inherited differences have a minor effect. Normalized repertoire overlap was always slightly but never significantly higher in related than unrelated mother-child pairs. Persistent microchimeric T cell clones were not detected, at a sensitivity of 95 to 100 clones per million clonotypes. Deep NGS was used in the study to compare the TCR beta repertoires of mothers and children and to look for features that separate related mother-child pairs from unrelated individuals. Mothers averaged approximately 40 +/- 4 years of age and children averaged around 11 +/- 4 years. Libraries were sequenced on Illumina HiSeq 2000 with 100+100 nt paired-end reads after adapter ligation with NEBNext reagents. To prevent cross-contamination, the mother and child libraries were prepared one month apart and sequenced in separate runs. Each donor had between about 450,000 and 2,100,000 distinct TCR beta clonotypes identified. Naive TCR beta clonotypes were estimated from low-frequency clonotypes matched to each donor's FACS-determined naive share, without sorting.

Rearrangement joined TRBV5-1 to TRBJ2-1; TRBD2 lines up with 12 middle nucleotides. Material for sequencing was blood. The receptor was derived from a woman between 40 and 55 years old in good health. The nucleotide sequence is TGCGCCAGCAGCCTTCTCCCGACTAGCGGGAGTAATGAGCAGTTCTTC. This sequence encodes CASSLLPTSGSNEQFF.